The sequence of this TCR beta chain was determined in a study of T cells in Graves' hyperthyroidism and ophthalmopathy. Study-level points and caveats: Most expanded thyroid clonotypes above 0.001 also appeared in blood. With a median lead of around 6.7 months before onset, the model predicted ophthalmopathy.

RNA transcripts gave rise to amplified TCR beta CDR3 regions. The TCR CDR3 was amplified in a first-round RT-PCR using the HTBI primer set. TCRdb used MiXCR to reprocess the multiplex PCR reads, holding one entry per CDR3 protein. In the table there are fewer than 650,000 distinct CDR3 sequences, 46% of which are singletons. Reasons for excluding patients were uncontrolled infection, other autoimmune disease, pregnancy or lactation. Concerning this clonotype: The target antigen is unknown.

V lost 6 bases to trimming and J lost 7 bases, with 12 bases between them. The length of the CDR3 is 12 residues. The rearrangement joins TRBV6-7 to TRBJ1-2; perhaps TRBD1 as D (5 bases). TRBV6-7 is an ORF for which the function is uncertain. The sequence was collected from an adult woman with Graves' disease, either hyperthyroidism or ophthalmopathy (not recorded which). The sequenced material came from peripheral blood or thyroid tissue (not recorded which). Written as DNA, the CDR3 is TGTGCCAGCAGGCCCCAGGGTTCTGGCTACACCTTC. It translates to CASRPQGSGYTF.